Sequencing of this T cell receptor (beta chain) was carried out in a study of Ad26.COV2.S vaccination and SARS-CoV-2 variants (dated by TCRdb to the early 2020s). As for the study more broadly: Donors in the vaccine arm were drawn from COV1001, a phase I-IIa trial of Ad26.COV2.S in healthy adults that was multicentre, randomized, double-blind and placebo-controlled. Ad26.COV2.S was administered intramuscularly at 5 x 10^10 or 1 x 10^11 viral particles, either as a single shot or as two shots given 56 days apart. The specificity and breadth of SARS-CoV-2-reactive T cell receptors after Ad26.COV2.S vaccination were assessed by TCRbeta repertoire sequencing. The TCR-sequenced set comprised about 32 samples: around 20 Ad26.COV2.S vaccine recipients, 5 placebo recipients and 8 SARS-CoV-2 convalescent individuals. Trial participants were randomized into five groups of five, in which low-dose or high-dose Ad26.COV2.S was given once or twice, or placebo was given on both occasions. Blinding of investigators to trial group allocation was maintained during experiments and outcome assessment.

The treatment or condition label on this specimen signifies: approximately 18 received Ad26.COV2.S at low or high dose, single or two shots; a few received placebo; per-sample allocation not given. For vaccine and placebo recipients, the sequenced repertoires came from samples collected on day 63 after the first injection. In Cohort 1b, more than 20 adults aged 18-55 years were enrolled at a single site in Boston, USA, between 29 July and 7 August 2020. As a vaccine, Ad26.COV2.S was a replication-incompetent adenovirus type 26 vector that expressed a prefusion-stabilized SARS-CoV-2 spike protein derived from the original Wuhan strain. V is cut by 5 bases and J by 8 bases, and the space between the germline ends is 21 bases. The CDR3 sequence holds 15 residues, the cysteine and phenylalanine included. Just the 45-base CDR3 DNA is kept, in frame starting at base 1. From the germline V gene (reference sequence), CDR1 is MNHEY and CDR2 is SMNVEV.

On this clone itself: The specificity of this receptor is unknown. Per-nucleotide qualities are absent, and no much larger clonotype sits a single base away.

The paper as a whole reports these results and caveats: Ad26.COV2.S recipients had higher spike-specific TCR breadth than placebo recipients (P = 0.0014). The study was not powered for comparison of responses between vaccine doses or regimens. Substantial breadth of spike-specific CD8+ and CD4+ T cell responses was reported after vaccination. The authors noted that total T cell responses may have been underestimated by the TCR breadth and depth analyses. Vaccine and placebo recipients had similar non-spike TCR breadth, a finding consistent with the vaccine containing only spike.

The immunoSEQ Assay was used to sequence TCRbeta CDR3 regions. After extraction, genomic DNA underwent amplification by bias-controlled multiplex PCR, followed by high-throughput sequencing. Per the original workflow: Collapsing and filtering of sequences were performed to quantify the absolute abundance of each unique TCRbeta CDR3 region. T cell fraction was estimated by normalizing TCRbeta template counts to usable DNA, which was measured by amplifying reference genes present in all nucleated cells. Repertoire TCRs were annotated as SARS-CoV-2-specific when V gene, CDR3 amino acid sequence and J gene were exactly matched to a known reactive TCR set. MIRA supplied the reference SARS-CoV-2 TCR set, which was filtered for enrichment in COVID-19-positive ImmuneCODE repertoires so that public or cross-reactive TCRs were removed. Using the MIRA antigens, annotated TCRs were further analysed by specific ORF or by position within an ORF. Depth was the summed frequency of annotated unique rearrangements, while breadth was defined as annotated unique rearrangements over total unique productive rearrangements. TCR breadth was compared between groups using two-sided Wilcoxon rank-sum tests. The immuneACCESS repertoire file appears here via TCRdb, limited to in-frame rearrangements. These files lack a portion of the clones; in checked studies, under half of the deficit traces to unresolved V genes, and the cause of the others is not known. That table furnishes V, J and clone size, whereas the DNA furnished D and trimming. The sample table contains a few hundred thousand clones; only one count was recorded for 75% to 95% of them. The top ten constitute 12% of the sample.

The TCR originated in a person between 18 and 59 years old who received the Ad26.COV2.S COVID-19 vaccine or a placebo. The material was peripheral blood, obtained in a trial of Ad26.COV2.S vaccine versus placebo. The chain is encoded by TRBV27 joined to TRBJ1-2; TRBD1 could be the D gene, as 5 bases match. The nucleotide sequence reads TGTGCCAGCAGTCTTCAAGTGGGTGGGGCTTGGGGCTACACCTTC. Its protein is CASSLQVGGAWGYTF.